This TCR beta chain was observed in a study of regulatory T cells in long-lasting Graves disease (dated by TCRdb to 2020 to 2022). With regard to the full study: To count as having persistent Graves' disease, a patient had to have received antithyroid drug treatment for over 5 years with TSH receptor autoantibodies remaining persistently positive. A total of roughly 35 samples underwent TCR sequencing: some 13 from persistent and roughly 20 from newly diagnosed Graves' disease patients. The study was conducted in China and was registered as a clinical trial. Peripheral blood TCR sequencing and RNA sequencing compared persistent Graves' disease patients with newly diagnosed Graves' disease patients. In the clinical cohort, patients with persistent Graves' disease had used antithyroid drugs for an average of roughly ten years.

Spanning cysteine to phenylalanine, the CDR3 consists of 15 amino acids. Just CDR3 DNA is preserved here, 45 bases in frame from base 1. CDR1 SEHNR and CDR2 FQNEAQ are derived from the germline V gene (reference sequence). V lost 6 bases and J lost 6 bases, and the count of bases not matched to a germline gene is 7. The library came from multiplex PCR. Sequenced on an Illumina HiSeq 4000. To build TCR beta libraries, CDR3 regions were amplified by Arm-PCR using iRepertoire HTBI primers. Before sequencing, the PCR products went through gel purification. The paper's processing steps were these. Gene usage analysis of CDR3 amino acid clonotypes used the 62 TRBV and 14 TRBJ segments found across samples. COPE and FqMerger were used to merge filtered high-quality paired reads into contigs. BLAST was used to align contigs to IMGT TRBV, TRBD and TRBJ reference genes, with CDR3 defined following IMGT. Highly expanded clones were defined as clonotypes with a frequency above 0.1%. Repertoire diversity was measured by Shannon entropy, and V-J evenness by the Gini coefficient. A clonotype was considered public if more than one individual shared it. TCRdb cleaned the public reads at Q25 with fastp, built clones with MiXCR and kept in-frame beta chains. Rows merge per CDR3 protein into single entries with the most common DNA and genes. The V and J calls were not made by the authors but by TCRdb's processing. Here the sample has under 450,000 distinct CDR3 sequences; less than 30% occur a single time. The ten top clones hold around 30% of the sample.

In this sample, this clonotype turned up a few times. Its target antigen remains unknown. No qualities accompany the bases; no much larger clone lies one base away. The intended sense of this specimen's time point label: persistent/refractory GD, antithyroid drugs over 5 years with positive TRAb. For both TCR sequencing and RNA sequencing, RNA was extracted from PBMCs using TRIzol. Graves' disease was diagnosed according to American Thyroid Association guidelines. Patients were recruited from an endocrinology department in Xi'an, China. Each patient gave approximately 9.7 milliliters of peripheral blood, collected in an EDTA anticoagulant tube. Ficoll Paque Plus density gradient separation was used to isolate PBMCs, and no additional T cell sorting was done. RNA quality was checked with an Agilent 2100 Bioanalyzer and agarose gel, and concentration with a NanoDrop 2000. What the research found in general, with its limitations: Peripheral blood alone was examined, since thyroid tissue, which constituted the primary lesion, could not be accessed. TRBV28, TRBJ1-2 and TRBJ2-5 were preferentially used in persistent disease, while TRBV20-1 and TRBJ2-1 were favored in newly diagnosed disease. Only the TCR beta chain was sequenced and analyzed. Persistent Graves' disease patients showed lower TCR Shannon entropy and fewer highly expanded clones than newly diagnosed patients, suggesting clonal expansion. The authors noted that the small sample size was a limitation that may lower accuracy. Persistent patients shared more public clonotypes among themselves (around 3,000) than newly diagnosed patients did (approximately 900).

This TCR came from a woman aged 40-49 years with Graves disease. Donor details come from another sample of the same person, matched by shared clones. The chain is assembled from TRBV7-9 and TRBJ1-5; the junction holds 11 bases that match TRBD1. Specimen: peripheral blood mononuclear cells (PBMCs), collected when the disease was refractory, from a patient treated with antithyroid drugs. The CDR3 protein sequence reads: CASSGQGASSQPQHF. The DNA is as follows: TGTGCCAGCAGTGGACAGGGGGCTTCGAGTCAGCCCCAGCATTTT.